The 14 T cell receptor beta chains listed next were all sequenced from one sample in a study of technical replicates of blood from several donors (TCRdb year 2017). Library preparation was by the immunoSEQ multiplex PCR assay. This is the immuneACCESS table as TCRdb keeps it, with only in-frame sequences that have V and J called. A part of the clones is gone; compared with another copy, unresolved V genes explain less than half, and the rest is unexplained. For this sample there are approximately 92,000 clones; 95% appear just once. The ten biggest clones cover 0.34% of the sample. What was sequenced was T cells isolated from PBMCs. The receptors here all came from a human donor in good health.

The rearrangement joins TRBV9 to TRBJ1-4, with 8 bases identical to TRBD1. The germline V gene encodes CDR1 SGDLS and CDR2 YYNGEE. The CDR3 has 16 residues. The V gene end was trimmed by 0 bases and the J gene end by 0 bases; junction bases not matched to a gene: 1. The CDR3 sequence: CASSVGQGPTNEKLFF. CDR3 sequence (DNA): TGTGCCAGCAGCGTAGGACAGGGGCCAACTAATGAAAAACTGTTTTTT.

The genes are TRBV6-5 and TRBJ1-1, with unresolved D. The CDR3 totals 13 residues. V was shortened by 5 bases and J by 1 base, with 8 bases between the two germline ends. CDR1 and CDR2 from the germline V gene are MNHEY and SVGAGI. The CDR3 is CASSTSGNTEAFF. The DNA for the CDR3 is TGTGCCAGCAGTACTTCAGGGAACACTGAAGCTTTCTTT.

The chain combines TRBV27 with TRBJ1-2; 7 positions agree with TRBD1. V trimming: 9 bases; J trimming: 7 bases; junction bases outside the gene matches: 8. Germline values: CDR1 MNHEY, CDR2 SMNVEV (reference sequence). This CDR3 region has 12 residues. CDR3 sequence reads: CARKRTGSGYTF. The DNA of the CDR3 is TGTGCCAGAAAAAGGACAGGCTCTGGCTACACCTTC.

The rearrangement links TRBV2 to TRBJ1-5, with 9 bases identical to TRBD1. The V and J ends lost 8 bases and 3 bases, in that order; junction bases with no gene match: 8. The length of the CDR3 is 15 residues. Germline loops: CDR1 SNHLY, CDR2 FYNNEI. CDR3 sequence: CASGRDRENNQPQHF. The CDR3, as DNA: TGTGCCAGCGGACGGGACAGGGAAAACAATCAGCCCCAGCATTTT.

This chain joins TRBV7-2 and TRBJ2-1; weak D call: TRBD2 (6 bases). The CDR3 is 12 amino acids. The V gene lost 5 bases and the J gene lost 12 bases, with 14 bases spanning the gap. Per germline, CDR1 SGHTA and CDR2 FQGNSA. The DNA of the CDR3 is TGTGCCAGCAGCCCTGCCGGGAGACCGCAGTTCTTC. Its translation is CASSPAGRPQFF.

CDR3 DNA sequence: TGTGCCAGCAGTAGCCGGGGGACCGGGAACACCTTC. Protein product: CASSSRGTGNTF. The chain couples TRBV27 to TRBJ1-2, with D maybe TRBD1 (5 bases). There are 12 residues in the CDR3. V was pared by 5 bases and J by 12 bases, with 16 bases between. The V gene's germline CDR1 is MNHEY and CDR2 SMNVEV (reference sequence).

The chain is built from TRBV6-5 and TRBJ1-3, with D perhaps TRBD1 (5 bases). The V end lost 0 bases, the J end lost 3 bases, and 9 bases lay between the germline ends. The CDR3 runs 15 residues. The V gene's germline CDR1 is MNHEY and CDR2 SVGAGI. The CDR3, as DNA: TGTGCCAGCAGTTACTCCACAGGTTTTGGAAACACCATATATTTT. Its protein is CASSYSTGFGNTIYF.

The CDR3 here is CASNAGAGTGVFNYGYTF. CDR3 DNA sequence: TGTGCCAGCAATGCCGGAGCTGGGACAGGGGTTTTTAACTATGGCTACACCTTC. The J gene is TRBJ1-2, the V gene TRBV25-1; TRBD1 aligns across 10 bases. Per germline, CDR1 MGHDK and CDR2 SYGVNS. With 7 bases clipped from V and 1 base from J, the junction kept 15 bases outside the gene matches. This CDR3 has 18 amino acids.

The chain links TRBV4-1 to TRBJ1-3; D gene ambiguous. CDR1 is MGHRA and CDR2 is YSYEKL in the germline V gene. This CDR3 is built from 16 residues. V gave up 0 bases and J gave up 0 bases, with 9 bases separating them. CDR3 in DNA: TGCGCCAGCAGCCAAGAGGAGGCCTACTCTGGAAACACCATATATTTT. As protein: CASSQEEAYSGNTIYF.

Concerning this clone: This sample includes further DNA sequences coding for the same CDR3. The chain is built from TRBV19 and TRBJ1-1, with unresolved D. CDR3 length: 13 amino acids. V lost 1 base to trimming and J lost 1 base, with 4 bases between them. CDR1 and CDR2 from the germline V gene are LNHDA and SQIVND (reference sequence). Written as DNA, the CDR3 is TGTGCCAGTAGTATAGGCAGGAACACTGAAGCTTTCTTT. It codes for CASSIGRNTEAFF.

The chain has TRBV19 and TRBJ2-1, with TRBD2 matching over 14 bases. With V trimmed by 3 bases and J by 8 bases, 18 bases remained unmatched. This CDR3 comprises 20 residues. Germline V gene sequence: CDR1 LNHDA, CDR2 SQIVND (reference sequence). The CDR3 bases are TGTGCCAGTAGTATTTGGGACAGCTTTACGGGACTAGCGGGAGAGGATGAGCAGTTCTTC. This translates into CASSIWDSFTGLAGEDEQFF. Combining the CDR3 with reference TRBV19 and TRBJ2-1 gives the whole variable domain DGGITQSPKYLFRKEGQNVTLSCEQNLNHDAMYWYRQDPGQGLRLIYYSQIVNDFQKGDIAEGYSVSREKKESFPLTVTSAQKNPTAFYLCASSIWDSFTGLAGEDEQFFGPGTRLTVL.

This clone has only one observation. This rearrangement joins TRBV29-1 to TRBJ2-2; no clear D. Germline-derived CDR1 and CDR2 are SQVTM and ANQGSEA. CDR3 length: 13 residues. The germline V and J ends were trimmed by 7 bases and 1 base, with 10 bases remaining between them. The CDR3 DNA sequence: TGCAGCGCCTTCTTAGAGAACACCGGGGAGCTGTTTTTT. The encoded protein is CSAFLENTGELFF.

The CDR3, as DNA: TGTGCCAGCAGTTCTTTCGAAGCGGGAGGATTATATGAGCAGTTCTTC. As protein: CASSSFEAGGLYEQFF. J is TRBJ2-1 and V is TRBV28; 9 bases fit TRBD2. V lost 4 bases and J lost 8; bases outside the gene matches: 12. The CDR3 covers 16 residues. Germline CDR1 reads MDHEN; CDR2 reads SYDVKM.

The gene calls are TRBV28 and TRBJ1-2, with a tentative D call TRBD1 (5 bases). V was clipped by 5 bases and J by 4 bases, with 20 bases between them. The CDR3 is 16 residues long. Germline V gene data show CDR1 as MDHEN and CDR2 as SYDVKM. The DNA for the CDR3 is TGTGCCAGCAGTGTACGACAGCTTGCATTAAGCTATGGCTACACCTTC. It codes for CASSVRQLALSYGYTF.